The entry that follows covers one T cell receptor beta chain sequence. What it binds is not known. The data derive from a study of shared clonotypes between healthy human individuals. At the level of the study: Each donor had three CD4 naive, three CD4 memory, two CD8 naive and one CD8 memory plate. Study-level results: The represented genetic and exposure-history diversity was limited by the small number of donors. An expected dependence of interdonor clonotype sharing on sequencing depth was noted.

Authors' methods: ImmunoSEQ output held junction-only sequences without quality scores, so filtering differed. Measured with immunoSEQ multiplex PCR; TCRdb has only the in-frame clones, and not every one. V and J calls and clone size are those listed in that table; D and trimming were worked out from the DNA. The data show about 700,000 clones, 74% seen once. Trimming stripped 1 base from V and 3 bases from J, with 8 bases between. This CDR3 contains 14 residues. Germline-derived CDR1 and CDR2 are SGHTA and FQGNSA. This receptor was taken from a woman aged 30 to 39 in good health. The J gene is TRBJ2-3, the V gene TRBV7-2, with D hard to call. Material: memory CD4+ T cells sorted from blood. Regarding subset: CD45RA-negative fraction. The CDR3 sequence is CASSLELATDTQYF. CDR3 in DNA: TGTGCCAGCAGCTTAGAATTGGCGACAGATACGCAGTATTTT.